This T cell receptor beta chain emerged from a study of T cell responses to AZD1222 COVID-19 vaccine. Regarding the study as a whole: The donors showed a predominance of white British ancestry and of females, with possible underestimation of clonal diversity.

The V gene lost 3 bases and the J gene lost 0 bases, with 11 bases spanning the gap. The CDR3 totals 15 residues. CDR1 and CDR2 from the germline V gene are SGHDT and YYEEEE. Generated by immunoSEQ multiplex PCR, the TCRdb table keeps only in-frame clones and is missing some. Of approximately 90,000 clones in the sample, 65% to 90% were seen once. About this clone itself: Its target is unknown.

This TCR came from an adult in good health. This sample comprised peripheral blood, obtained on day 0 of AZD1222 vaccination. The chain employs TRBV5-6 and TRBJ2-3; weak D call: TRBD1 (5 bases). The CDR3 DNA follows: TGTGCCAGCAGCTACCGACAGTTTAGCACAGATACGCAGTATTTT. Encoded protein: CASSYRQFSTDTQYF.